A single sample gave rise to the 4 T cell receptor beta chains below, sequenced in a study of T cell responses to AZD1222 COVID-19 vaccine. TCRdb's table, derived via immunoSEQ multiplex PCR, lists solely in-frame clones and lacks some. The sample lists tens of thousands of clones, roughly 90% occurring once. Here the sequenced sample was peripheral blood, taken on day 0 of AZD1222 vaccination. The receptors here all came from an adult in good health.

The CDR3 region is CASSRLQGAQNIQYF. CDR3 sequence (DNA): TGTGCCAGCAGCCGATTACAGGGGGCTCAAAACATTCAGTACTTC. The chain carries TRBV7-9 and TRBJ2-4; 9 bases agree with TRBD1. The length of the CDR3 is 15 residues. Per the germline V gene, CDR1 is SEHNR and CDR2 is FQNEAQ (reference sequence). The V segment lost 5 bases and the J segment 5 bases; nucleotides outside the gene matches: 7. The whole variable domain, remainder taken from reference TRBV7-9 and TRBJ2-4, is DTGVSQNPRHKITKRGQNVTFRCDPISEHNRLYWYRQTLGQGPEFLTYFQNEAQLEKSRLLSDRFSAERPKGSFSTLEIQRTEQGDSAMYLCASSRLQGAQNIQYFGAGTRLSVL.

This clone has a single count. In nucleotides, the CDR3 is TGTGCCACCAGCAGAGATAGGGGGGGGCATCAGCCCCAGCATTTT. It encodes CATSRDRGGHQPQHF. V and J are TRBV15 and TRBJ1-5, with D possibly TRBD1 on 6 matching bases. V shed 0 bases and J shed 5 bases, with 11 bases lying between them. Per germline, CDR1 LNHNV and CDR2 YYDKDF (reference sequence). The CDR3 has 15 residues. Together with reference TRBV15 and TRBJ1-5, the CDR3 gives the full variable domain: DAMVIQNPRYQVTQFGKPVTLSCSQTLNHNVMYWYQQKSSQAPKLLFHYYDKDFNNEADTPDNFQSRRPNTSFCFLDIRSPGLGDTAMYLCATSRDRGGHQPQHFGDGTRLSIL.

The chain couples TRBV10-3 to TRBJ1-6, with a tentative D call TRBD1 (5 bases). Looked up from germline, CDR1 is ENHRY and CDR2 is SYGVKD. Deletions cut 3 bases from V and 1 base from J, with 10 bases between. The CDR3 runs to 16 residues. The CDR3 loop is CAISDQGGSYNSPLHF. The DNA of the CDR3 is TGTGCCATCAGTGACCAGGGAGGTTCCTATAATTCACCCCTCCACTTT.

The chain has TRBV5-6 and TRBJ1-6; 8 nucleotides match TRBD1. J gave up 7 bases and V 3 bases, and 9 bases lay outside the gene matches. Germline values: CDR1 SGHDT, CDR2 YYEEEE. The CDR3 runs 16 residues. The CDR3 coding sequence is TGTGCCAGCAGCTACTTGGGACAGGCGGGGAATTCACCCCTCCACTTT. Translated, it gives CASSYLGQAGNSPLHF.